The rows below give T cell receptor beta chains drawn from one sample of a study of cytomegalovirus exposure and HLA in healthy donors. The data were produced by immunoSEQ multiplex PCR, yet TCRdb's version contains in-frame clones alone and is incomplete. This table holds about 180,000 clones, approximately 80% found once. Sequences were obtained from PBMCs. The source of these receptors is a girl between 5 and 17 years old in good health and CMV-seropositive. Each CDR3 is given with its conserved first and last residue. A D gene is named only where the DNA matches it firmly. Part of the rows lack a size; the others show once, few, many or a class for expanded clones.

d_call	clone_size	v_call	j_call	cdr3_nt	cdr3_aa
NA	few	TRBV7-2	TRBJ1-3	TGTGCCAGCAGCCTTAACAGGGCCACTGGAAACACCATATATTTT	CASSLNRATGNTIYF
TRBD1	NA	TRBV27	TRBJ2-7	TGTGCCAGCAGTCTAGGGTGGCGAGGTTTGGGGACAGGGGGGACCTACGAGCAGTACTTC	CASSLGWRGLGTGGTYEQYF
TRBD2	NA	TRBV27	TRBJ2-7	TGTGCCAGCAGTCGCCTACCGGGACTAGCGGCTTACGAGCAGTACTTC	CASSRLPGLAAYEQYF
TRBD1	NA	TRBV5-1	TRBJ2-2	TGCGCCAGCAGCAGATCGGGACAGGGAGTCGCCGGGGAGCTGTTTTTT	CASSRSGQGVAGELFF
NA	NA	TRBV2	TRBJ2-2	TGTGCCACCCGGACTGATAACACCGGGGAGCTGTTTTTT	CATRTDNTGELFF
NA	NA	TRBV27	TRBJ2-7	TGTGCCAGCAGTCCATTGGGTCGGAGCTCCTACGAGCAGTACTTC	CASSPLGRSSYEQYF
TRBD1	NA	TRBV27	TRBJ2-7	TGTGCCAGCCGGACAGGTAACTCCTACGAGCAGTACTTC	CASRTGNSYEQYF
NA	NA	TRBV6-5	TRBJ2-7	TGTGCCAGCAGCCGCGACAGGAGGTTTTACGACGAGCAGTACTTC	CASSRDRRFYDEQYF
TRBD1	NA	TRBV19	TRBJ2-1	TGTGCCAGTAGTATAGCTCCGGGACAGGCCTACAATGAGCAGTTCTTC	CASSIAPGQAYNEQFF
NA	NA	TRBV5-1	TRBJ2-7	TGCGCCAGCAGCTTGGGACAGGAGGACGAGCAGTACTTC	CASSLGQEDEQYF
NA	NA	TRBV5-6	TRBJ2-2	TGTGCCAGCAGCCGCTCCCGGGTCACCGGGGAGCTGTTTTTT	CASSRSRVTGELFF
NA	NA	TRBV5-6	TRBJ2-1	TGTGCCAGCAGCGGGCACTACAATGAGCAGTTCTTC	CASSGHYNEQFF
NA	few	TRBV5-6	TRBJ2-5	TGTGCCAGCAGCCCGGTTGGGGGAGGAGAGACCCAGTACTTC	CASSPVGGGETQYF
NA	NA	TRBV7-2	TRBJ1-3	TGTGCCAGCAGCTTAGCTCCCGGGGGGCGCATATATTTT	CASSLAPGGRIYF
TRBD1	NA	TRBV6-1	TRBJ1-5	TGTGCCAGCAGTGAATACGGGACAGGGCGGGTACCTCAGCCCCAGCATTTT	CASSEYGTGRVPQPQHF
TRBD1	NA	TRBV11-2	TRBJ1-2	TGTGCCAGCGCTCCGCAGGGGGCAAGTGGCTACACCTTC	CASAPQGASGYTF
TRBD2	NA	TRBV9	TRBJ2-5	TGTGCCAGCAGCCTCGTCGGCGGGGGTGGTGGGGCCCAGTACTTC	CASSLVGGGGGAQYF
NA	NA	TRBV5-1	TRBJ2-3	TGCGCCAGCAGCTTGGAAGCGGCTCGTAGCACAGATACGCAGTATTTT	CASSLEAARSTDTQYF
NA	NA	TRBV11-2	TRBJ2-3	TGTGCCAGCAGCTCGACCCACGGAGTCCCAGATACGCAGTATTTT	CASSSTHGVPDTQYF
NA	NA	TRBV4-3	TRBJ2-7	TGCGCCAGCAGCCCTGGACTCGGTCTTACCTACGAGCAGTACTTC	CASSPGLGLTYEQYF
NA	NA	TRBV6-5	TRBJ1-2	TGTGCCAGCAGAATGGGTTTCGGGAATTATGGCTACACCTTC	CASRMGFGNYGYTF
NA	NA	TRBV13	TRBJ1-1	TGTGCCAGCAGCTCCCGGGAGGGTGGATACACTGAAGCTTTCTTT	CASSSREGGYTEAFF